The next 17 T cell receptor beta chains were all read from a single sample in a study of T cells after yellow fever vaccination. Each CDR3 protein is one row after TCRdb ran MiXCR on the 5' RACE reads. The sample lists about 320,000 distinct CDR3 sequences; around 6.8% were seen once. The sequences come from PBMCs, collected roughly 45 days after the first yellow fever vaccination. The receptors shown here come from a man younger than 35 who received the YFV17D yellow fever vaccine.

This clonotype was detected many times. The chain recombines TRBV5-5 with TRBJ2-5, with D possibly matching TRBD2 (5 bases). Trimming pared 3 bases from V and 0 bases from J, leaving 12 bases between. Germline CDR1 SGHKS, CDR2 YYEKEE (reference sequence). There are 15 residues in the CDR3. CDR3 nucleotide sequence: TGTGCCAGCAGCTCCCGGAGGCCGTACCAAGAGACCCAGTACTTC. Translation: CASSSRRPYQETQYF.

This clonotype has at least ten counts. DNA of the CDR3: TGTGCCACCAGCAGGAGACAGGGGTGGTTGGACGAGCAGTACTTC. Protein sequence: CATSRRQGWLDEQYF. The V gene is TRBV15, the J gene TRBJ2-7, with TRBD1 identical over 8 bases. The CDR3 extends over 15 amino acids. Germline CDR1 reads LNHNV; CDR2 reads YYDKDF (reference sequence). The trim removed 3 bases at V and 5 bases at J, leaving 9 bases unmatched.

The chain couples TRBV5-5 to TRBJ2-7, with D possibly matching TRBD1 (5 bases). Between the trimmed V and J ends, which lost 4 bases and 0 bases, there was a span of 17 bases. Looked up from germline, CDR1 is SGHKS and CDR2 is YYEKEE (reference sequence). The CDR3 runs to 16 residues. In nucleotides, the CDR3 is TGTGCCAGCAGCACCGGTTTGGGGCCGATCTCCTACGAGCAGTACTTC. As protein: CASSTGLGPISYEQYF.

This clonotype was found many times. V is TRBV5-1 and J is TRBJ2-5; 7 bases match TRBD2. With V trimmed by 0 bases and J by 4 bases, 3 bases remained unmatched. This CDR3 region has 14 residues. The V gene's germline CDR1 is SGHRS and CDR2 YFSETQ. The CDR3: CASSLASGVETQYF. CDR3 DNA sequence: TGCGCCAGCAGCTTGGCCAGCGGGGTAGAGACCCAGTACTTC.

This clonotype was detected many times. The rearrangement links TRBV20-1 to TRBJ1-5; D not certain. Germline CDR1 reads DFQATT; CDR2 reads SNEGSKA (reference sequence). CDR3 size: 12 residues. Trimming removed 3 bases from V and 7 bases from J, with 10 bases in between. The CDR3 bases are TGCAGTGCTAGGTCGGGAGGACAGCCCCAGCATTTT. This encodes CSARSGGQPQHF.

The gene calls are TRBV3-1 and TRBJ1-2; maybe TRBD1 (5 bases). The V end was cut by 3 bases, the J end by 3 bases, with 8 bases between. The CDR3 length is 13 residues. Per germline, CDR1 LGHDT and CDR2 YNNKEL (reference sequence). CDR3 in amino acids: CASSQRGYYGYTF. In DNA form, the CDR3 reads TGTGCCAGCAGCCAGAGGGGTTACTATGGCTACACCTTC.

Notes on this clonotype: Being one base from a much bigger clone, this may be a read error. CDR3 protein: CSIHTGGPQQFF. CDR3 DNA sequence: TGCAGCATACACACAGGGGGCCCCCAGCAGTTCTTC. This chain links TRBV29-1 with TRBJ2-1; 9 bases are shared with TRBD1. With 8 bases clipped from V and 11 bases from J, the junction kept 10 bases outside the gene matches. The CDR3 has 12 amino acids. Germline CDR1 and CDR2: SQVTM and ANQGSEA.

V is TRBV9 and J is TRBJ2-3; 9 bases are shared with TRBD2. The V gene's germline CDR1 is SGDLS and CDR2 YYNGEE. This CDR3 region has 14 residues. J lost 5 bases, V lost 2 bases, and 3 bases had no gene match. For the CDR3, the DNA is TGTGCCAGCAGCGTTAGCGGGGGTGAAGATACGCAGTATTTT. It encodes CASSVSGGEDTQYF.

This clonotype was found a few times. V gene TRBV6-5 combines with J gene TRBJ2-2; the match to TRBD2 covers 13 bases. CDR3 size: 19 residues. Per germline, CDR1 MNHEY and CDR2 SVGAGI. The V and J ends lost 4 bases and 4 bases, in that order; junction bases with no gene match: 12. CDR3 loop: CASSSLAGGQPSRTGELFF. CDR3 nucleotides: TGTGCCAGCAGTTCACTAGCGGGGGGGCAACCGTCGCGCACCGGGGAGCTGTTTTTT.

This clonotype was observed a few times. The chain employs TRBV6-2 or TRBV6-3 and TRBJ2-6; 7 nucleotides agree with TRBD2. Losses at the gene ends were 2 bases for V and 0 bases for J; bases not matched to a gene: 10. This CDR3 has 19 residues. Germline CDR1 is MNHEY and CDR2 is SVGEGT. The CDR3 reads CASSYDGGGRRSGANVLTF. Here the CDR3 DNA reads TGTGCCAGCAGTTACGACGGCGGGGGACGGCGCTCTGGGGCCAACGTCCTGACTTTC.

The chain joins TRBV5-1 to TRBJ2-5; 8 positions match TRBD1. The germline gives CDR1 SGHRS, CDR2 YFSETQ. V gave up 4 bases and J gave up 2 bases; unmatched junction bases: 10. CDR3 length: 16 residues. The CDR3 loop reads CASSLRAGQGQETQYF. As DNA, the CDR3 is TGCGCCAGCAGCCTGCGGGCCGGACAGGGTCAAGAGACCCAGTACTTC.

As for this clonotype: This may stem from a read error, because a much larger clone lies one nucleotide away. The V gene is TRBV6-1, the J gene TRBJ2-7; 16 positions match TRBD2. This CDR3 contains 16 residues. Germline-derived CDR1 and CDR2 are MNHNS and SASEGT. CDR3 region: CASSRGLAGGSYERYV. CDR3 in DNA: TGTGCCAGCTCGAGGGGACTAGCGGGGGGGTCCTACGAGCGGTACGTC.

The CDR3 DNA is TGCGCCAGCAGCTTGGGAGGGGGACCGGACACTGAAGCTTTCTTT. Protein sequence: CASSLGGGPDTEAFF. The rearrangement links TRBV5-1 to TRBJ1-1; D might be TRBD1 (6 bases). CDR1 is SGHRS, CDR2 YFSETQ, per germline. The V end lost 0 bases, the J end lost 3 bases, and 12 bases lay between the germline ends. CDR3 length: 15 residues.

This clonotype was counted a few times. V gene TRBV20-1 combines with J gene TRBJ1-4; no definite D call. This CDR3 comprises 13 residues. Germline CDR1 reads DFQATT; CDR2 reads SNEGSKA (reference sequence). The V gene lost 1 base and the J gene lost 0 bases, with 3 bases spanning the gap. This CDR3 reads CSARGSTNEKLFF. The DNA for the CDR3 is TGCAGTGCTAGAGGGTCAACTAATGAAAAACTGTTTTTT.

This chain connects TRBV12-3 or TRBV12-4 to TRBJ2-2, with D possibly being TRBD1 (6 bases). Trimming stripped 5 bases from V and 4 bases from J, with 11 bases between. This CDR3 has 14 amino acids. This chain's CDR3 is CASSRDTGTGELFF. CDR3 nucleotides: TGTGCCAGCAGTCGGGACACCGGCACCGGGGAGCTGTTTTTT.

There are many counts of this clonotype. The V call is TRBV10-2, the J call TRBJ2-2; D not resolved. Germline V gene data show CDR1 as WSHSY and CDR2 as SAAADI. Trimming left V 3 bases short and J 7 bases short, with 6 bases between. The CDR3 covers 12 residues. The CDR3 DNA reads TGCGCCAGCAGTGATTGGGGCGGGGAGCTGTTTTTT. Residues: CASSDWGGELFF.

V is TRBV7-8 and J is TRBJ1-6; D remains unclear. Trimming removed 0 bases at V and 14 bases at J, with 17 bases between. The CDR3 extends over 15 amino acids. Germline V lookup: CDR1 SGHVS, CDR2 FQNEAQ. The CDR3 loop reads CASSLALGPSPSLHF. CDR3 coding DNA: TGTGCCAGCAGCTTAGCGCTGGGTCCCAGTCCATCCCTCCACTTT.